This record covers a single T cell receptor (beta chain). The limits of the CDR3 on the DNA are not certain, so only TCRdb's listed CDR3 is given. The data were taken from a study of blood T cell repertoires in COVID-19. This table comes from immunoSEQ multiplex PCR, and its TCRdb copy is limited to in-frame clones, with some not included. The table has some 300,000 clones, roughly 86% seen once. Per the germline V gene, CDR1 is SGHVS and CDR2 is FQNEAQ. The CDR3 is 22 residues long, ends included. This receptor was identified in a woman in her 30s who had recovered from COVID-19. Material for sequencing was PBMCs or T cells enriched from blood (not recorded which). The chain recombines TRBV7-8 with TRBJ2-3; TRBD1 was called by the table and not checked on the DNA. CDR3 amino acids: CASSLKAAFRGETLSAPDTQYF.